One sample yielded the 4 T cell receptor beta chains listed below, sequenced in a study of regulatory T cells in long-lasting Graves disease (dated by TCRdb to the early 2020s). Per the publication, the time point label means: persistent/refractory GD, antithyroid drugs over 5 years with positive TRAb. For both TCR sequencing and RNA sequencing, RNA was extracted from PBMCs using TRIzol. Library creation used multiplex PCR. TCRdb records Illumina HiSeq 4000 as the sequencer. TCR beta libraries were built with iRepertoire HTBI primers and Arm-PCR amplification of CDR3 regions. Using fastp at Q25 and MiXCR, TCRdb reprocessed the public reads and kept productive beta chains. Rows matching on CDR3 protein sequence are summarized as one entry with the most common DNA and genes. The sample profile shows about 310,000 distinct CDR3 sequences; around 23% of them were found once. The ten largest clones capture approximately 60% of the sample.

The sequences come from peripheral blood mononuclear cells (PBMCs), collected when the disease was refractory, from a patient treated with antithyroid drugs. The receptor source for this set is a female donor with Graves disease.

The V gene is TRBV19, the J gene TRBJ1-5; D not certain. The CDR3 runs 13 residues. Germline V gene data show CDR1 as LNHDA and CDR2 as SQIVND (reference sequence). Trimming cost V 1 base and J 4 bases, with 5 bases left between them. CDR3 loop: CASSIGRNQPQHF. The CDR3 DNA sequence: TGTGCCAGTAGTATAGGCCGGAATCAGCCCCAGCATTTT.

On this clonotype itself: The conserved phenylalanine or tryptophan is not found at the CDR3 terminus, so this likely reflects a read error. The J gene is TRBJ1-2, the V gene TRBV6-1; no clear D gene. Trimming shortened V by 7 bases and J by 4 bases, and 10 bases separated the two germline ends. This CDR3 region has 12 residues. Looked up from germline, CDR1 is MNHNS and CDR2 is SASEGT. The CDR3 DNA reads as TGTGCCAGCAACGGTCGGGTCTATGGCTACACCTAC. As protein: CASNGRVYGYTY.

This clonotype was detected many times. The CDR3 loop reads CASSAWTSGRYEQYF. The CDR3 DNA follows: TGTGCCAGCAGCGCCTGGACTAGCGGGAGATACGAGCAGTACTTC. The V gene is TRBV11-2, the J gene TRBJ2-7; TRBD2 matches 13 bases. The CDR3 spans 15 residues. The V gene end was trimmed by 5 bases and the J gene end by 4 bases; junction bases not matched to a gene: 5. The germline gives CDR1 SGHAT, CDR2 FQNNGV. The full variable domain, its missing parts supplied by reference TRBV11-2 and TRBJ2-7, is EAGVAQSPRYKIIEKRQSVAFWCNPISGHATLYWYQQILGQGPKLLIQFQNNGVVDDSQLPKDRFSAERLKGVDSTLKIQPAKLEDSAVYLCASSAWTSGRYEQYFGPGTRLTVT.

In this sample, this clonotype turned up many times. This sequence joins TRBV4-3 and TRBJ2-5, with 14 nucleotides matching TRBD2. V shed 4 bases, J shed 4 bases, and the junction held 2 bases outside the gene matches. CDR1 is LGHNA and CDR2 is YSLEER in the germline V gene. The CDR3 consists of 15 residues. CDR3 in amino acids: CASSPGLAGAETQYF. DNA for the CDR3: TGCGCCAGCAGCCCGGGACTAGCGGGAGCAGAGACCCAGTACTTC.